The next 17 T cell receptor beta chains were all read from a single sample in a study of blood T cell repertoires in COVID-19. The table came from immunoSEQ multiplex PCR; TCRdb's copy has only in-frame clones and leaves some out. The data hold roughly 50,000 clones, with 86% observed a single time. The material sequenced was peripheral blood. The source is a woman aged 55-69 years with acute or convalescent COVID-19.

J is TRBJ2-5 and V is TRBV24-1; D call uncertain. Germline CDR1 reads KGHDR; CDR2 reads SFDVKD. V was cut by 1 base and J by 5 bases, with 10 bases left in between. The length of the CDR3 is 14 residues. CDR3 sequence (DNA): TGTGCCACCAGTGATTTTGGTCTAGAGGAGACCCAGTACTTC. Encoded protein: CATSDFGLEETQYF.

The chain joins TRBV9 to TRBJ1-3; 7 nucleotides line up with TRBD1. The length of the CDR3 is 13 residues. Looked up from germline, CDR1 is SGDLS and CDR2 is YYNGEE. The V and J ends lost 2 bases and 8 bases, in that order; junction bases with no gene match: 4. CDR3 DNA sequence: TGTGCCAGCAGCGTTGGGACAGTACACACCATATATTTT. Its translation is CASSVGTVHTIYF.

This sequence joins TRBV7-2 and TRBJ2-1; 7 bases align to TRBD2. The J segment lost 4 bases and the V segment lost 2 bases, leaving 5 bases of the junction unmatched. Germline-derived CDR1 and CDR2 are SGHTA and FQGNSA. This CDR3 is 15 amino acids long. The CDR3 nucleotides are TGTGCCAGCAGCTTAATGCCTAGCGGTTACAATGAGCAGTTCTTC. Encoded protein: CASSLMPSGYNEQFF. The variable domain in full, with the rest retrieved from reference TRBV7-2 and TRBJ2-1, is GAGVSQSPSNKVTEKGKDVELRCDPISGHTALYWYRQSLGQGLEFLIYFQGNSAPDKSGLPSDRFSAERTGGSVSTLTIQRTQQEDSAVYLCASSLMPSGYNEQFFGPGTRLTVL.

The CDR3 sequence is CSASVQGGTEAFF. The CDR3 coding sequence is TGCAGTGCTAGTGTACAGGGAGGGACTGAAGCTTTCTTT. V and J are TRBV20-1 and TRBJ1-1, with a possible D match to TRBD1 (6 bases). Germline V gives CDR1 DFQATT, CDR2 SNEGSKA (reference sequence). V shed 3 bases and J shed 5 bases, with 13 bases lying between them. This CDR3 is 13 amino acids long.

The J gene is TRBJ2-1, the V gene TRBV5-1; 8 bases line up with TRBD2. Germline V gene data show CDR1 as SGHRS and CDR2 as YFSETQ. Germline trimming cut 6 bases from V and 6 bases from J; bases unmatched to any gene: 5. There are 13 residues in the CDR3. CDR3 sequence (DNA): TGCGCCAGCAACAGCGGGGGCTCCAATGAGCAGTTCTTC. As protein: CASNSGGSNEQFF. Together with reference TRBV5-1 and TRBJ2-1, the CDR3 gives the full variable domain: KAGVTQTPRYLIKTRGQQVTLSCSPISGHRSVSWYQQTPGQGLQFLFEYFSETQRNKGNFPGRFSGRQFSNSRSEMNVSTLELGDSALYLCASNSGGSNEQFFGPGTRLTVL.

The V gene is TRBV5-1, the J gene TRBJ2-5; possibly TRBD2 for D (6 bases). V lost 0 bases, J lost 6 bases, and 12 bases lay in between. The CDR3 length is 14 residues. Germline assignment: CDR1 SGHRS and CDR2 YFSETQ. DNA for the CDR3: TGCGCCAGCAGCTTGGCTAGCGTGGTAAAGACCCAGTACTTC. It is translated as CASSLASVVKTQYF.

The CDR3, as DNA: TGCGCCAGCAGCCTGACAGGGGGCAATGAGCAGTTCTTC. As protein: CASSLTGGNEQFF. The chain employs TRBV10-1 and TRBJ2-1, with TRBD1 identical over 9 bases. The germline V gene encodes CDR1 WNHNN and CDR2 SYGVQD (reference sequence). This CDR3 is built from 13 residues. Losses at the gene ends were 6 bases for V and 6 bases for J; bases not matched to a gene: 3.

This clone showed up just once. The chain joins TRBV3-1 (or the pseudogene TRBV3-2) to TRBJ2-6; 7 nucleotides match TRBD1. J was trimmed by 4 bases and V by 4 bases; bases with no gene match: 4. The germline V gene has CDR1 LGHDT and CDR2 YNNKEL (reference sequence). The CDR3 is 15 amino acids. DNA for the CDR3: TGTGCCAGCAGCCTTACAGGGGCCGGGGCCAACGTCCTGACTTTC. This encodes CASSLTGAGANVLTF.

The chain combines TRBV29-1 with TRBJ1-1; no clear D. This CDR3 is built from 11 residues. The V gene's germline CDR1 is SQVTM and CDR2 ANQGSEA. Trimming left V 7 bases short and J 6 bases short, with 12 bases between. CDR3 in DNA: TGCAGCGGGGGAGAGGCGGCTGAAGCTTTCTTT. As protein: CSGGEAAEAFF.

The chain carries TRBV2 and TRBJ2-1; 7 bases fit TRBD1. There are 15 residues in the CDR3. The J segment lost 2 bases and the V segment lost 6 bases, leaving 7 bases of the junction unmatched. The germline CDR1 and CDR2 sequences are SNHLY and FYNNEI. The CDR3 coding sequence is TGTGCCAGCAGCCTCCTAGGACAGGCCTACAATGAGCAGTTCTTC. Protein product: CASSLLGQAYNEQFF. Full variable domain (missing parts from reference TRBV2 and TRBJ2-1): EPEVTQTPSHQVTQMGQEVILRCVPISNHLYFYWYRQILGQKVEFLVSFYNNEISEKSEIFDDQFSVERPDGSNFTLKIRSTKLEDSAMYFCASSLLGQAYNEQFFGPGTRLTVL.

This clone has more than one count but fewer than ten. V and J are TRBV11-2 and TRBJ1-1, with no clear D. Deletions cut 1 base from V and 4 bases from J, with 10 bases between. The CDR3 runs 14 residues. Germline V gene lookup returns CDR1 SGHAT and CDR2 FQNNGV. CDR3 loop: CASSLGGYGTEAFF. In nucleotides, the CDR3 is TGTGCCAGCAGCTTAGGTGGTTACGGCACTGAAGCTTTCTTT.

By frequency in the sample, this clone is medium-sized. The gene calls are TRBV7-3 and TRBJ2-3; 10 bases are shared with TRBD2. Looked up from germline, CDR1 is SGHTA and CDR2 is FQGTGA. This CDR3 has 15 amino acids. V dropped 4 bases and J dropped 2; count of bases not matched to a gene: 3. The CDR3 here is CASSSSGGDTDTQYF. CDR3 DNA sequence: TGTGCCAGCAGCTCAAGCGGGGGGGACACAGATACGCAGTATTTT. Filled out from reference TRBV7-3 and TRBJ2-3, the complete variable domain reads GAGVSQTPSNKVTEKGKYVELRCDPISGHTALYWYRQSLGQGPEFLIYFQGTGAADDSGLPNDRFFAVRPEGSVSTLKIQRTERGDSAVYLCASSSSGGDTDTQYFGPGTRLTVL.

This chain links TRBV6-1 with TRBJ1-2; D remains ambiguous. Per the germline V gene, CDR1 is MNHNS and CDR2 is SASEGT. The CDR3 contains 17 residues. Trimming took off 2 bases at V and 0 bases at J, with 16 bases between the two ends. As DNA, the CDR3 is TGTGCCAGCAGTGAACCCCCGGGAAGCGGGTCTAACTATGGCTACACCTTC. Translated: CASSEPPGSGSNYGYTF.

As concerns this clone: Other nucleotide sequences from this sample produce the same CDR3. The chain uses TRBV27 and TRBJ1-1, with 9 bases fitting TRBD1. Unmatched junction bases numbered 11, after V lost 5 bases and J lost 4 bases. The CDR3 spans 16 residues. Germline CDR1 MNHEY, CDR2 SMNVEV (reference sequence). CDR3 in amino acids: CASSRPDRGRGTEAFF. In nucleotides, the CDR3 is TGTGCCAGCAGTCGCCCGGACAGGGGACGGGGCACTGAAGCTTTCTTT.

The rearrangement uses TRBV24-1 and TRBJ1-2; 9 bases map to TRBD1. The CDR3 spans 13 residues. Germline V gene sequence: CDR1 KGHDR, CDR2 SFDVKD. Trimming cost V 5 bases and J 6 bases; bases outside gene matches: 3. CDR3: CATSVTGGNGYTF. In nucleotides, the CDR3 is TGTGCCACCAGTGTGACAGGGGGGAATGGCTACACCTTC.

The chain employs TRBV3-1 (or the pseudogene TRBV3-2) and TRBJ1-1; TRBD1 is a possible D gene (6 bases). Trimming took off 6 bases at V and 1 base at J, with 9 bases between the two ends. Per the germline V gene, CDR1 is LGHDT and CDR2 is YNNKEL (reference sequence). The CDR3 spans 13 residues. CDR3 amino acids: CASSGQKNTEAFF. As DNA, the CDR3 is TGTGCCAGCAGTGGACAGAAGAACACTGAAGCTTTCTTT.

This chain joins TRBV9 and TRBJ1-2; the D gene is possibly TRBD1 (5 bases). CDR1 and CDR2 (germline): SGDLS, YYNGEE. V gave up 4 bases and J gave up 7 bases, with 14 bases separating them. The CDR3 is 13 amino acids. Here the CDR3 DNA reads TGTGCCAGCAGCAGGGACTTCGGACGTGGCTACACCTTC. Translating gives CASSRDFGRGYTF.